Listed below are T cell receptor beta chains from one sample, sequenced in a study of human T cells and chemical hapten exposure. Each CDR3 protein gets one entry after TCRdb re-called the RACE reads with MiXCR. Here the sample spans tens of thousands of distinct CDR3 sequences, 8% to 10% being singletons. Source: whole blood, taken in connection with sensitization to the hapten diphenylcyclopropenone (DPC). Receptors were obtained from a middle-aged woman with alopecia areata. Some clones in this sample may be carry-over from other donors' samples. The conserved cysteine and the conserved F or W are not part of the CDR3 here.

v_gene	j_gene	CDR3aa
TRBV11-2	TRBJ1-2	ASSLVRGTHYGYT
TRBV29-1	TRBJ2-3	SFVQSTDTQY
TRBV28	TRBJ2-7	ASSSSGGATYEQY
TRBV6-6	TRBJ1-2	ASSPGQNYGYT
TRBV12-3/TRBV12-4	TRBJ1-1	ASRRRDRGLGNTEAF
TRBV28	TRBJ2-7	ASNAGGIPYEQY
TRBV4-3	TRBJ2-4	ASSQSGAPVSENIQY
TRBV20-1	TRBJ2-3	SARPGQGARDTQY
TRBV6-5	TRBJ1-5	ASSYWGNQPQH
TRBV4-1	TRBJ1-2	ASSQDRTGNYGYT
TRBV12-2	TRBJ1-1	ASRSPGRHPI
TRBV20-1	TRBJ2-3	SAGYGTDTQY
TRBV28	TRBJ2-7	ASSSVSYEQY
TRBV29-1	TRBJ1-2	SVDRDGQFNYGYT
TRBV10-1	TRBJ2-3	ASSEGGFSSTDTQY
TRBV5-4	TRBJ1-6	ASSYDSSPLH
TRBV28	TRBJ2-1	ASSFRGPSYNEQF
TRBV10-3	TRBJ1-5	AISESGTDGQPQH
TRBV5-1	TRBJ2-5	ASSLSSETQY
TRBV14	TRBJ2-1	ASSQDWGWYNEQF
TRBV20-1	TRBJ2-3	SARDTGTSGTDTQY
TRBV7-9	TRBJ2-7	ASSLGTLNRGEQY
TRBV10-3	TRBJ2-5	ATNDRGETQY
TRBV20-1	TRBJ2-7	SARQRQGISYEQY
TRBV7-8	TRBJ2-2	ASSFQGPAGGELF
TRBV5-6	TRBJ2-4	ASSLTGDVAKNIQY
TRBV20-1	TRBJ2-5	SATTGPIRETQY
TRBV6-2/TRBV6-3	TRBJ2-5	ASSYQELETQY
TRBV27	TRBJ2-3	ASSLWASGGADTQY
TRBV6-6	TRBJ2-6	ASSRLGWGGSGANVLT
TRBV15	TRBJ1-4	ATSRPGQGVEKLF
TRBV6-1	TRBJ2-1	ASSERGASAWQF
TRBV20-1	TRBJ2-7	SARDRDSLRGEQY
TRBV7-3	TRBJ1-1	ASSFSSGTEAF
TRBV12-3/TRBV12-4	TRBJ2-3	ASTPDPGDRGRTDTQY
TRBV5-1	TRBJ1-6	ASSLEGPSSYNSPLH
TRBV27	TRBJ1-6	ASSQHRGSPLH
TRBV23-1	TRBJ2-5	PGYPGQETQY
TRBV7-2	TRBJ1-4	ASSLLGRGFGEKLF
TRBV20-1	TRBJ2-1	SVAGYYRYNEQF
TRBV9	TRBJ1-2	ASSVPIQGKGGYT
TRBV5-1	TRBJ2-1	ASSFSLAGANEQF
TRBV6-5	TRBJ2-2	AVRGGGNTGELF
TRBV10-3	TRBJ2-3	AINLGQGENTQY
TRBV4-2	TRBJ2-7	ASSQAGTNSYEQY
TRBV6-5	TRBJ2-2	ASSYSTAGGELF
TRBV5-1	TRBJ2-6	ASSSQGASSGANVLT
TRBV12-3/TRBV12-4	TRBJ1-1	ASSGQLLTEAF
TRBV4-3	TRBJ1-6	ASSQELRTGNSPLH
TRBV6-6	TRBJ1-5	ASSPRDSNQPQH
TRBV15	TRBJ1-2	ATSPAKGVGYT
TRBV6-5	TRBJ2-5	ASSYVLAGQETQY
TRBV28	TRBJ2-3	ASSSTGRATDTQY
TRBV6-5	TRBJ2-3	ASSYAGARTDTQY